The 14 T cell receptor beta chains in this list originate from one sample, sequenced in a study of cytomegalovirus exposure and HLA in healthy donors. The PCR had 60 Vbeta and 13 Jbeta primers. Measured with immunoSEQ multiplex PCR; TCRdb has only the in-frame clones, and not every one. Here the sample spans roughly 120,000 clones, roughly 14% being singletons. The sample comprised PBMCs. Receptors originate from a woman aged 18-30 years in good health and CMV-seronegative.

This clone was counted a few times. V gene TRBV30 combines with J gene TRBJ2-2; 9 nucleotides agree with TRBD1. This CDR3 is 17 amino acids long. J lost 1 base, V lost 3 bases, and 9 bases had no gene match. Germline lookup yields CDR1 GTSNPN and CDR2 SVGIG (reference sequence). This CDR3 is CAWRQAGTGRNTGELFF. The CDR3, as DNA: TGTGCCTGGAGGCAAGCCGGGACAGGGAGGAACACCGGGGAGCTGTTTTTT.

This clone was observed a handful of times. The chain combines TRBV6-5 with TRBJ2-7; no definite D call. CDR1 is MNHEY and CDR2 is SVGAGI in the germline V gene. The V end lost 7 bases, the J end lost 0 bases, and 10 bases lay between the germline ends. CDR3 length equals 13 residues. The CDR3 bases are TGTGCCAGCACCGGCGGCTACTCCTACGAGCAGTACTTC. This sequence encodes CASTGGYSYEQYF.

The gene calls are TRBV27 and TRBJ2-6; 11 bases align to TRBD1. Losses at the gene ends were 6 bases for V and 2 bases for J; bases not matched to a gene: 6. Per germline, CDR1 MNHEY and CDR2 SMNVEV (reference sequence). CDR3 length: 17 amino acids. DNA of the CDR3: TGTGCCAGCAGAAGGACAGGGGGCGCCGCTGGGGCCAACGTCCTGACTTTC. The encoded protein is CASRRTGGAAGANVLTF. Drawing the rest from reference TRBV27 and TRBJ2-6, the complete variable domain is EAQVTQNPRYLITVTGKKLTVTCSQNMNHEYMSWYRQDPGLGLRQIYYSMNVEVTDKGDVPEGYKVSRKEKRNFPLILESPSPNQTSLYFCASRRTGGAAGANVLTFGAGSRLTVL.

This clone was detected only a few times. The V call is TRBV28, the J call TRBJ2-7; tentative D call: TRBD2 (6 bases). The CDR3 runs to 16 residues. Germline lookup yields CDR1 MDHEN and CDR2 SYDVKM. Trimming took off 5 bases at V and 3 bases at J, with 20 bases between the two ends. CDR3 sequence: CASSPLNRREVYEQYF. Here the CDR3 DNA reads TGTGCCAGCAGTCCTTTAAATCGGCGGGAAGTCTACGAGCAGTACTTC.

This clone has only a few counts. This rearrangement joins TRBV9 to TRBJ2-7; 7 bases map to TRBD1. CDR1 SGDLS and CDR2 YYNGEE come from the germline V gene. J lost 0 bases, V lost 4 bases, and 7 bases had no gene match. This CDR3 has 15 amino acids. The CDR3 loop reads CASSPGQRSSYEQYF. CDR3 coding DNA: TGTGCCAGCAGCCCGGGACAGCGAAGCTCCTACGAGCAGTACTTC.

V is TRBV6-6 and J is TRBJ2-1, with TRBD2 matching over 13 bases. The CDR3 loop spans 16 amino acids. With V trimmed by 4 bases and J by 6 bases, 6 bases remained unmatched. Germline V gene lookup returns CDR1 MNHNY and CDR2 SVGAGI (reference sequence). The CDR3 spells CASSFQTSGRINEQFF. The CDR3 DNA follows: TGTGCCAGCAGTTTCCAGACTAGCGGGAGGATCAATGAGCAGTTCTTC.

CDR3 nucleotide sequence: TGCAGCGTTGGGAGAGGGGGCCAAACTAGCACAGATACGCAGTATTTT. Amino acids: CSVGRGGQTSTDTQYF. The genes are TRBV29-1 and TRBJ2-3; 7 bases map to TRBD1. J lost 0 bases, V lost 4 bases, and 10 bases had no gene match. The CDR3 loop spans 16 amino acids. Germline V lookup: CDR1 SQVTM, CDR2 ANQGSEA.

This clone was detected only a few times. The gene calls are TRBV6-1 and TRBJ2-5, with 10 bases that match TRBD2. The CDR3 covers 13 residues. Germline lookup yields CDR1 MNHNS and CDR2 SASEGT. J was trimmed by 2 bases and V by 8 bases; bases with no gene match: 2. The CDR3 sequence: CASETSGQETQYF. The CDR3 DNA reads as TGTGCCAGCGAGACTAGCGGGCAAGAGACCCAGTACTTC.

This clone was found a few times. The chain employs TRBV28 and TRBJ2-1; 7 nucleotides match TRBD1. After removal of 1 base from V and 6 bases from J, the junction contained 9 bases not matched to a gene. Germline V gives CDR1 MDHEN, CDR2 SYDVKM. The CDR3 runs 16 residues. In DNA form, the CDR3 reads TGTGCCAGCAGTTTATCCGACAGGGACAGAGCCAATGAGCAGTTCTTC. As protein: CASSLSDRDRANEQFF.

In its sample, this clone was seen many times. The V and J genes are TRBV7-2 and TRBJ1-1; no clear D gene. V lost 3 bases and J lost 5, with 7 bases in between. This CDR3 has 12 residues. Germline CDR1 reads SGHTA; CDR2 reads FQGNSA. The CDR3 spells CASSFSRTEAFF. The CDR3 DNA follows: TGTGCCAGCAGCTTCTCTAGGACTGAAGCTTTCTTT. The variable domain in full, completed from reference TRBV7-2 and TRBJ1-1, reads GAGVSQSPSNKVTEKGKDVELRCDPISGHTALYWYRQSLGQGLEFLIYFQGNSAPDKSGLPSDRFSAERTGGSVSTLTIQRTQQEDSAVYLCASSFSRTEAFFGQGTRLTVV.

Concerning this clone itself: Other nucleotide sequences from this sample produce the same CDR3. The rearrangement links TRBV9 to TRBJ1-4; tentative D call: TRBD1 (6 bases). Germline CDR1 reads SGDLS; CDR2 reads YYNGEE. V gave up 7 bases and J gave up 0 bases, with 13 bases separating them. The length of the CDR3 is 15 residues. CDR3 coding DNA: TGTGCCAGCGGGTCCGGGACAACAACTAATGAAAAACTGTTTTTT. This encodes CASGSGTTTNEKLFF.

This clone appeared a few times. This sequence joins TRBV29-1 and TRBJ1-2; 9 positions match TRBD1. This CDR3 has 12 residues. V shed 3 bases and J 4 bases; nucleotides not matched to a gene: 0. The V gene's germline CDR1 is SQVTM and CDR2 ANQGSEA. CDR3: CSVETGGYGYTF. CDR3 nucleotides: TGCAGCGTTGAGACAGGGGGCTATGGCTACACCTTC.

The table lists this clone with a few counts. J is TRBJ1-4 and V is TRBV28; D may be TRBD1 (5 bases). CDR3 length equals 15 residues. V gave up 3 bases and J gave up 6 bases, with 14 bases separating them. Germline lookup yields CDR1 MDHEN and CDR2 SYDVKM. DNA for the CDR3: TGTGCCAGCAGTTTGACGGGGGGGAGACATGAAAAACTGTTTTTT. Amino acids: CASSLTGGRHEKLFF.

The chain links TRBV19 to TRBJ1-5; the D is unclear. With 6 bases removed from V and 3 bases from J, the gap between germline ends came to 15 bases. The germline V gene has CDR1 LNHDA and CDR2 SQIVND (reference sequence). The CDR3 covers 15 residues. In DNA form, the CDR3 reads TGTGCCAGTAGCCCCGGCAGAGGGCCCAATCAGCCCCAGCATTTT. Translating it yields CASSPGRGPNQPQHF.